These 28 T cell receptor beta chains share one sample of origin, sequenced in a study of blood T cell repertoires in COVID-19. Profiled with immunoSEQ multiplex PCR; TCRdb holds only in-frame clones, not every one. The sample includes 250,000 to 350,000 clones, 85% to 90% of them seen just once. Sequenced: peripheral blood. These receptor sequences come from a woman aged 50 to 65 with COVID-19, enrolled during active disease.

The chain is built from TRBV19 and TRBJ1-1; 8 nucleotides match TRBD1. This CDR3 is built from 16 residues. V shed 6 bases, J shed 5 bases, and the junction held 14 bases outside the gene matches. Germline V CDR1 and CDR2: LNHDA, SQIVND (reference sequence). The CDR3 sequence is CASSPYSGDRGTEAFF. DNA of the CDR3: TGTGCCAGTAGCCCCTATTCGGGCGACAGGGGAACTGAAGCTTTCTTT.

The V and J genes are TRBV12-3 or TRBV12-4 and TRBJ2-1; D unclear. This CDR3 spans 12 amino acids. V was pared by 4 bases and J by 10 bases, with 11 bases between. The CDR3 here is CASSSTAYEQFF. CDR3 DNA: TGTGCCAGCAGTTCGACTGCTTACGAGCAGTTCTTC.

This clone has a single count. The gene calls are TRBV19 and TRBJ2-7; 8 bases fit TRBD2. Trimming took 1 base from V and 2 from J; bases not matched to a gene: 1. In germline, CDR1 is LNHDA, CDR2 SQIVND (reference sequence). CDR3 size: 14 residues. The DNA of the CDR3 is TGTGCCAGTAGTATAGGGGGACTAGCCTACGAGCAGTACTTC. Protein: CASSIGGLAYEQYF.

The V call is TRBV5-1, the J call TRBJ1-6; D possibly corresponds to TRBD1 (6 bases). Germline lookup yields CDR1 SGHRS and CDR2 YFSETQ. The CDR3 is made up of 14 amino acids. V lost 7 bases and J 8 bases, leaving 16 bases between the germline ends. CDR3 sequence reads: CASVPTGIDSPLHF. The CDR3 DNA is TGCGCCAGCGTCCCGACAGGCATCGATTCACCCCTCCACTTT. Together with reference TRBV5-1 and TRBJ1-6, the CDR3 gives the full variable domain: KAGVTQTPRYLIKTRGQQVTLSCSPISGHRSVSWYQQTPGQGLQFLFEYFSETQRNKGNFPGRFSGRQFSNSRSEMNVSTLELGDSALYLCASVPTGIDSPLHFGNGTRLTVT.

Note on this clone: One junction end disagrees with the germline gene, perhaps due to a read error. CDR3 residues: CASSNSQGANTEAFF. The DNA of the CDR3 is TGTGCCAGCAGTAACTCACAGGGGGCCAACACTGAAGCTTTCTTT. The V call is TRBV6-2 or TRBV6-3, the J call TRBJ1-1; TRBD1 matches 9 bases. The CDR3 is 15 amino acids. The germline V gene has CDR1 MNHEY and CDR2 SVGEGT.

The rearrangement uses TRBV24-1 and TRBJ2-1; tentative D call: TRBD1 (6 bases). V lost 1 base and J lost 5, with 11 bases in between. Germline V CDR1 and CDR2: KGHDR, SFDVKD. The CDR3 has 15 residues. This chain's CDR3 is CATSDLEGGHNEQFF. Here the CDR3 DNA reads TGTGCCACCAGTGATTTAGAAGGGGGACACAATGAGCAGTTCTTC.

This chain links TRBV19 with TRBJ2-7, with TRBD1 identical over 10 bases. Germline V gene sequence: CDR1 LNHDA, CDR2 SQIVND (reference sequence). The CDR3 length is 15 residues. V was pared by 6 bases and J by 7 bases, with 12 bases of the junction left unmatched. CDR3 sequence reads: CASSGTRQGAWEQYF. DNA for the CDR3: TGTGCCAGTAGCGGAACCAGACAGGGGGCGTGGGAGCAGTACTTC.

This clone appeared once. The chain combines TRBV19 with TRBJ2-6; 8 positions match TRBD1. The CDR3 sequence is 18 residues long. V shed 7 bases and J 2 bases; nucleotides not matched to a gene: 13. Germline V gives CDR1 LNHDA, CDR2 SQIVND (reference sequence). The DNA of the CDR3 is TGTGCCAGTAAGGGGTTGACAGGGGAGACTCCTGGGGCCAACGTCCTGACTTTC. Protein: CASKGLTGETPGANVLTF.

The chain joins TRBV11-2 to TRBJ2-5, with D possibly matching TRBD1 (6 bases). In germline, CDR1 is SGHAT, CDR2 FQNNGV. This CDR3 contains 18 residues. Trimming cost V 1 base and J 5 bases, with 23 bases left between them. Written as DNA, the CDR3 is TGTGCCAGCAGCTTAGTTTCCCTCCGAGGACAGCTTTGGGAGACCCAGTACTTC. It is translated as CASSLVSLRGQLWETQYF.

V and J are TRBV2 and TRBJ2-2, with D perhaps matching TRBD1 (5 bases). The CDR3 sequence is 14 residues long. Trimming removed 6 bases at V and 6 bases at J, with 14 bases between. From germline, CDR1 is SNHLY and CDR2 FYNNEI. The CDR3 DNA follows: TGTGCCAGCAGGGGATCTACAGGATCCGGGGAGCTGTTTTTT. It specifies CASRGSTGSGELFF.

This clone was seen more than once but under ten times. This chain connects TRBV19 to TRBJ1-5, with no clear D. The CDR3 is made up of 14 amino acids. Trimming removed 8 bases at V and 5 bases at J, with 16 bases between. From germline, CDR1 is LNHDA and CDR2 SQIVND (reference sequence). In DNA, the CDR3 is TGTGCCAGTGATCCGGGAGTTTCTTATCAGCCCCAGCATTTT. Its translation is CASDPGVSYQPQHF.

This clone has just a few counts. The J gene is TRBJ1-1, the V gene TRBV9; weak D call: TRBD1 (6 bases). The CDR3 extends over 13 amino acids. CDR1 SGDLS and CDR2 YYNGEE come from the germline V gene. V was pared by 4 bases and J by 10 bases, with 17 bases between. The CDR3 DNA reads as TGTGCCAGCAGCCCCAGACAGGCGGCAGTAGCTTTCTTT. Translation: CASSPRQAAVAFF.

Comment on this clone: In the same sample, other DNA sequences code for this CDR3. The chain joins TRBV30 to TRBJ2-1; D is undetermined. V was clipped by 0 bases and J by 7 bases, with 4 bases between them. Germline loops: CDR1 GTSNPN, CDR2 SVGIG (reference sequence). This CDR3 is built from 11 residues. CDR3 sequence (DNA): TGTGCCTGGAGTGTATATAATGAGCAGTTCTTC. It specifies CAWSVYNEQFF.

J is TRBJ1-2 and V is TRBV5-8, with TRBD1 matching over 11 bases. Unmatched junction bases numbered 2, after V lost 0 bases and J lost 4 bases. CDR3 length equals 15 residues. Germline CDR1 SGHTS, CDR2 YDEGEE. The CDR3, as DNA: TGTGCCAGCAGCTTGGGGACAGGGGGCGGCTATGGCTACACCTTC. This sequence encodes CASSLGTGGGYGYTF.

This clone has a single count. The V gene is TRBV6-5, the J gene TRBJ2-1; the match to TRBD2 covers 11 bases. Germline CDR1 reads MNHEY; CDR2 reads SVGAGI. The CDR3 has 15 amino acids. V trimming: 5 bases; J trimming: 7 bases; junction bases outside the gene matches: 7. This CDR3 reads CASSTGTSGRNEQFF. In DNA, the CDR3 is TGTGCCAGCAGTACCGGGACTAGCGGAAGGAATGAGCAGTTCTTC.

The J gene is TRBJ1-2, the V gene TRBV24-1; 8 bases match TRBD1. The ends lost 1 base at V and 4 bases at J; junction bases unmatched: 4. This CDR3 has 15 residues. Germline assignment: CDR1 KGHDR and CDR2 SFDVKD. Here the CDR3 reads CATSDFGTGPYGYTF. The CDR3 bases are TGTGCCACCAGTGATTTCGGGACAGGCCCCTATGGCTACACCTTC.

V gene TRBV5-6 combines with J gene TRBJ2-6; D unresolved. V was clipped by 1 base and J by 5 bases, with 13 bases between them. Germline-derived CDR1 and CDR2 are SGHDT and YYEEEE. CDR3 size: 16 residues. The CDR3: CASSLNVAGWANVLTF. The CDR3 DNA reads as TGTGCCAGCAGCTTGAATGTAGCCGGTTGGGCCAACGTCCTGACTTTC.

This chain uses TRBV7-9 with TRBJ1-5; D gene unclear. The germline gives CDR1 SEHNR, CDR2 FQNEAQ (reference sequence). V was trimmed by 2 bases and J by 9 bases, leaving 14 bases between them. The CDR3 contains 14 residues. In nucleotides, the CDR3 is TGTGCCAGCAGCTTAACGGGCGGGAGTGGGCCCCAGCATTTT. It encodes CASSLTGGSGPQHF.

The CDR3 sequence: CASSPRGGDQPQHF. In DNA form, the CDR3 reads TGTGCCAGCTCACCACGGGGAGGGGACCAGCCCCAGCATTTT. The V call is TRBV18, the J call TRBJ1-5, with D perhaps matching TRBD1 (5 bases). Germline assignment: CDR1 KGHSH and CDR2 LQKENI. V was clipped by 1 base and J by 7 bases, with 11 bases between them. The CDR3 loop spans 14 amino acids.

The V call is TRBV18, the J call TRBJ2-7; 9 nucleotides agree with TRBD2. Trimming removed 2 bases from V and 3 bases from J; junction bases left unmatched: 5. The germline gives CDR1 KGHSH, CDR2 LQKENI. The CDR3 runs 15 residues. The CDR3 spells CASSPGLAGNYEQYF. As DNA, the CDR3 is TGTGCCAGCTCACCAGGGCTAGCGGGAAACTACGAGCAGTACTTC.

A single count supports this clone. This chain connects TRBV5-4 to TRBJ2-7, with 11 nucleotides matching TRBD2. This CDR3 region has 16 residues. V trimming: 4 bases; J trimming: 4 bases; junction bases outside the gene matches: 10. In germline, CDR1 is SGHNT, CDR2 YYREEE (reference sequence). Written as DNA, the CDR3 is TGTGCCAGCAGCCACACTAGCGGGAGCTTTCTTTACGAGCAGTACTTC. It is translated as CASSHTSGSFLYEQYF.

The chain has TRBV19 and TRBJ1-5, with 7 bases lining up with TRBD1. J lost 2 bases, V lost 2 bases, and 0 bases had no gene match. Germline V gene lookup returns CDR1 LNHDA and CDR2 SQIVND (reference sequence). This CDR3 contains 14 residues. CDR3 nucleotides: TGTGCCAGTAGTATACAGGGGGGCAATCAGCCCCAGCATTTT. It yields the protein CASSIQGGNQPQHF.

The V call is TRBV24-1, the J call TRBJ2-3; no reliable D call. V gave up 0 bases and J gave up 1 base, with 10 bases separating them. Germline V gives CDR1 KGHDR, CDR2 SFDVKD. The CDR3 covers 16 residues. In DNA form, the CDR3 reads TGTGCCACCAGTGATTTGAAACACCAACGCACAGATACGCAGTATTTT. This gives the protein CATSDLKHQRTDTQYF.

V usage is TRBV11-3 and J usage is TRBJ1-1; no clear D. This CDR3 is 13 amino acids long. Per germline, CDR1 SGHNT and CDR2 YENEEA. The V gene lost 1 base and the J gene lost 3 bases, with 6 bases spanning the gap. Here the CDR3 DNA reads TGTGCCAGCAGCTTAGTGTCTGACACTGAAGCTTTCTTT. The encoded protein is CASSLVSDTEAFF.

V and J are TRBV7-2 and TRBJ2-3, with no clear D. Trimming left V 2 bases short and J 0 bases short, with 9 bases between. The CDR3 has 15 amino acids. Germline values: CDR1 SGHTA, CDR2 FQGNSA. CDR3 nucleotides: TGTGCCAGCAGCTTAAGTGGCACCAGCACAGATACGCAGTATTTT. This gives the protein CASSLSGTSTDTQYF.

The CDR3 reads CASSSLAGVYNEQFF. CDR3 nucleotide sequence: TGTGCCAGCAGCTCCCTAGCGGGAGTGTACAATGAGCAGTTCTTC. This chain joins TRBV5-4 and TRBJ2-1, with 10 bases that match TRBD2. The V gene's germline CDR1 is SGHNT and CDR2 YYREEE (reference sequence). V shed 3 bases, J shed 4 bases, and the junction held 4 bases outside the gene matches. The CDR3 has 15 residues.

This clone occurred once. This rearrangement joins TRBV6-2 or TRBV6-3 to TRBJ1-1; D is perhaps TRBD1 (5 bases). The CDR3 runs to 13 residues. With 5 bases removed from V and 1 base from J, the gap between germline ends came to 8 bases. Looked up from germline, CDR1 is MNHEY and CDR2 is SVGEGT. The CDR3 DNA sequence: TGTGCCAGCAGTAGAAGGGGGAACACTGAAGCTTTCTTT. Residues: CASSRRGNTEAFF.

The genes are TRBV6-2 or TRBV6-3 and TRBJ2-5, with D perhaps TRBD2 (6 bases). This CDR3 is built from 13 residues. The V gene lost 5 bases and the J gene lost 5 bases, with 12 bases spanning the gap. CDR1 is MNHEY and CDR2 is SVGEGT in the germline V gene. The CDR3 DNA is TGTGCCAGCAGTAGCGGTCGGGGGGAGACCCAGTACTTC. It is translated as CASSSGRGETQYF.